This T cell receptor beta chain is drawn from a study of blood T cell repertoires in COVID-19. Study as a whole: Material from acute and convalescent COVID-19 was sourced from the United States, Italy and Spain.

Data came from immunoSEQ multiplex PCR; TCRdb stores just in-frame clones and leaves some out. This sample yields under 300,000 clones, of which around 83% are seen a single time; about 6.2% belongs to the top ten. Exposed study participants had met a COVID-19 case within 2 weeks before entry. The TCR comes from a woman between 50 and 59 years old who had been exposed to COVID-19. Sequencing used PBMCs or T cells enriched from blood (not recorded which).

CDR3 in amino acids: CASKTGRARQPQHF. As DNA, the CDR3 is TGTGCCAGCAAAACAGGGAGGGCCAGGCAGCCCCAGCATTTT. The J gene is TRBJ1-5, the V gene TRBV6-6; D is possibly TRBD1 (6 bases). V dropped 7 bases and J dropped 7 bases, with 17 bases sitting between them. The germline V gene encodes CDR1 MNHNY and CDR2 SVGAGI (reference sequence). The CDR3 is 14 amino acids.